Listed below are T cell receptor beta chains from one sample, sequenced in a study of blood T cell repertoires in COVID-19. Data came from immunoSEQ multiplex PCR; TCRdb stores just in-frame clones and leaves some out. The sample consists of 180,000 or so clones, 89% of them appearing once. Sequenced material: PBMCs or T cells enriched from blood (not recorded which). The receptors were sampled from a woman aged 35 to 49 with acute COVID-19. Each CDR3 is given with its conserved first and last residue. Each record gives: J gene, clone size, D gene, V gene, CDR3 DNA, CDR3 protein. D genes are given only for firm matches. Clone sizes are given selectively: once, few, many, or a class where the clone is expanded.

TRBJ2-5 NA TRBD1 TRBV12-3/TRBV12-4 TGTGCCAGCAGATCAGGGGGTTCAGAGACCCAGTACTTC CASRSGGSETQYF
TRBJ1-5 NA NA TRBV27 TGTGCCAGCAGTTTAGGGGCGGCTAGCAATCAGCCCCAGCATTTT CASSLGAASNQPQHF
TRBJ2-3 NA TRBD2 TRBV7-8 TGTGCCAGCAGCTTATCGCCGACTAGCGGGAGTACAGATACGCAGTATTTT CASSLSPTSGSTDTQYF
TRBJ1-2 NA TRBD1 TRBV19 TGTGCCAGTAAAGAGGCGGGGACAGTTAACTATGGCTACACCTTC CASKEAGTVNYGYTF
TRBJ1-3 NA TRBD1 TRBV5-1 TGCGCCAGCAGCTGGGGACAGGGGGGCTCTGGAAACACCATATATTTT CASSWGQGGSGNTIYF
TRBJ2-1 NA NA TRBV21-1 TGTGCCAGCAGCAAAGTGTCCGACTCCCCAAGCTCCTACAATGAGCAGTTCTTC CASSKVSDSPSSYNEQFF
TRBJ2-2 NA NA TRBV19 TGTGCCAGTAGTAGGGGAAGCGGGCTTAACACCGGGGAGCTGTTTTTT CASSRGSGLNTGELFF
TRBJ2-7 NA TRBD1 TRBV27 TGTGCCAGCAGTCCGGGACAGGGGATCTACGAGCAGTACTTC CASSPGQGIYEQYF
TRBJ2-7 NA TRBD2 TRBV6-1 TGTGCCAGCAGTGAAGGCGGCGGGGGGGTATCCTACGAGCAGTACTTC CASSEGGGGVSYEQYF
TRBJ1-4 NA NA TRBV19 TGTGCCAGTAGTCCCGGCGCGGCAACTAATGAAAAACTGTTTTTT CASSPGAATNEKLFF
TRBJ2-5 once NA TRBV11-2 TGTGCCAGCAGCCCGGAGGTCGGGGAAGAGACCCAGTACTTC CASSPEVGEETQYF
TRBJ2-1 many NA TRBV7-3 TGTGCCAGTGCATTTGACGGGGGAGGTGAGCAGTTCTTC CASAFDGGGEQFF
TRBJ1-4 NA TRBD1 TRBV6-5 TGTGCCAGCGAGGACAGGTTCCTTAATGAAAAACTGTTTTTT CASEDRFLNEKLFF
TRBJ2-1 NA NA TRBV6-5 TGTGCCAGCAGTTACCGCGTTAGCTCCTACAATGAGCAGTTCTTC CASSYRVSSYNEQFF
TRBJ1-6 NA TRBD1 TRBV5-6 TGTGCCAGCAGCGGACAGGGTGAAGGGTCCTATAATTCACCCCTCCACTTT CASSGQGEGSYNSPLHF
TRBJ2-1 few TRBD2 TRBV27 TGTGCCAGCAGTGGGGGGGGCTACAATGAGCAGTTCTTC CASSGGGYNEQFF
TRBJ1-1 NA NA TRBV30 TGTGCCTGGAGTCTCCGGGGTGGGATGAACACTGAAGCTTTCTTT CAWSLRGGMNTEAFF
TRBJ2-1 once TRBD2 TRBV4-2 TGTGCCAGCAGCCAGGGCGGGACTAGTTCCAATGAGCAGTTCTTC CASSQGGTSSNEQFF
TRBJ2-1 NA TRBD2 TRBV29-1 TGCAGCGCAACCGGGACTAGGACGCAGTTCTTC CSATGTRTQFF
TRBJ1-2 NA NA TRBV3-1/TRBV3-2 TGTGCCAGCAGCCAGGGGACAATATATGGCTACACCTTC CASSQGTIYGYTF
TRBJ2-2 NA NA TRBV28 TGTGCCAGCAGTTCGGTGACAACGAACACCGGGGAGCTGTTTTTT CASSSVTTNTGELFF
TRBJ2-7 NA NA TRBV10-3 TGTGCCGCCTCACAGGGCTCGGGGCTTTACGAGCAGTACTTC CAASQGSGLYEQYF
TRBJ2-6 NA NA TRBV6-2/TRBV6-3 TGTGCCAGCAGTCGACTCCTCTCTGGGGCCAACGTCCTGACTTTC CASSRLLSGANVLTF
TRBJ2-3 NA NA TRBV24-1 TGTGCCACCAGCGGCGGGACGGTGAGCACAGATACGCAGTATTTT CATSGGTVSTDTQYF
TRBJ1-5 NA NA TRBV4-1 TGCGCCAGCAGCCAAGACCCCTTGACAGGCTACAATCAGCCCCAGCATTTT CASSQDPLTGYNQPQHF
TRBJ2-3 once TRBD2 TRBV3-1/TRBV3-2 TGTGCCAGCAGCTCAGGGGAGGGGACTAGCGGGTTATACACAGATACGCAGTATTTT CASSSGEGTSGLYTDTQYF
TRBJ2-2 NA TRBD1 TRBV30 TGTGCCTGGGGCATGGGACAGGGTCGTTTTTTT CAWGMGQGRFF
TRBJ2-7 NA TRBD2 TRBV13 TGTGCCAGCAGCTTAGGCTTATCGGCGGGAGGGGCAAACGAGCAGTACTTC CASSLGLSAGGANEQYF
TRBJ2-7 NA NA TRBV7-8 TGTGCCAGCAGTATAGGGGACGAGCAGTACTTC CASSIGDEQYF
TRBJ2-2 NA TRBD2 TRBV3-1/TRBV3-2 TGTGCCAGCAGCCCCCCGACAGCGGGGGCCTTCACCGGGGAGCTGTTTTTT CASSPPTAGAFTGELFF
TRBJ2-7 NA TRBD2 TRBV27 TGTGCCAGCAGTAAGCAAGGGGTAGCGGGAGTCAACGAGCAGTACTTC CASSKQGVAGVNEQYF
TRBJ2-1 NA NA TRBV5-6 TGTGCCAGCAGCTTATCCCTCACCGGGACTCAGAAACACAATGAGCAGTTCTTC CASSLSLTGTQKHNEQFF
TRBJ2-2 NA TRBD2 TRBV5-1 TGCGCCAGCAGCTTGGGCCCCACTAGCGGGGGGTTAAAGACCGGGGAGCTGTTTTTT CASSLGPTSGGLKTGELFF
TRBJ1-3 NA NA TRBV29-1 TGCAGCGTTGGGGGAGGGGGGATCTCTGGAAACACCATATATTTT CSVGGGGISGNTIYF
TRBJ2-7 NA TRBD1 TRBV2 TGTGCCAGCAGTGAAGCCCAGGACAGGGTTCCCTACGAGCAGTACTTC CASSEAQDRVPYEQYF
TRBJ1-1 NA NA TRBV5-6 TGTGCCAGCAGTAGAATCCCGAACACTGAAGCTTTCTTT CASSRIPNTEAFF
TRBJ2-2 few TRBD2 TRBV9 TGTGCCAGCAGCGTTCAACTAGCGGGAGCGGAAGGGGAGCTGTTTTTT CASSVQLAGAEGELFF
TRBJ2-7 NA NA TRBV9 TGTGCCAGCAGCGTAGACGAGTCCTACGAGCAGTACTTC CASSVDESYEQYF
TRBJ2-7 NA TRBD2 TRBV28 TGTGCCAGCAGTTTACTGGCGGGGGGGTCCTACGAGCAGTACTTC CASSLLAGGSYEQYF
TRBJ2-7 NA TRBD2 TRBV9 TGTGCCAGCAGCGTAGCCCCGGGGGGGGCCTACGAGCAGTACTTC CASSVAPGGAYEQYF
TRBJ2-7 NA NA TRBV3-1/TRBV3-2 TGTGCCAGCAGCCCGTATCGGGGGTTGGACGAGCAGTACTTC CASSPYRGLDEQYF
TRBJ2-1 NA TRBD1 TRBV27 TGTGCCAGCAGTTTTATTTCGGGACAGGGTAACAATGAGCAGTTCTTC CASSFISGQGNNEQFF
TRBJ1-5 NA TRBD1 TRBV15 TGTGCCACCAGCAGAGATTTTGGGGACAGGACCAATCAGCCCCAGCATTTT CATSRDFGDRTNQPQHF
TRBJ1-2 NA NA TRBV28 TGTGCCAGCACCGTTGGCCTCAAGGGGCTGGGGGGCTACACCTTC CASTVGLKGLGGYTF
TRBJ2-3 NA TRBD1 TRBV9 TGTGCCAGCAGCGTAAACGGACAGGGGGCAGATACGCAGTATTTT CASSVNGQGADTQYF
TRBJ2-5 NA NA TRBV7-2 TGTGCCAGCAGCTCCTATGACACCCAAGAGACCCAGTACTTC CASSSYDTQETQYF